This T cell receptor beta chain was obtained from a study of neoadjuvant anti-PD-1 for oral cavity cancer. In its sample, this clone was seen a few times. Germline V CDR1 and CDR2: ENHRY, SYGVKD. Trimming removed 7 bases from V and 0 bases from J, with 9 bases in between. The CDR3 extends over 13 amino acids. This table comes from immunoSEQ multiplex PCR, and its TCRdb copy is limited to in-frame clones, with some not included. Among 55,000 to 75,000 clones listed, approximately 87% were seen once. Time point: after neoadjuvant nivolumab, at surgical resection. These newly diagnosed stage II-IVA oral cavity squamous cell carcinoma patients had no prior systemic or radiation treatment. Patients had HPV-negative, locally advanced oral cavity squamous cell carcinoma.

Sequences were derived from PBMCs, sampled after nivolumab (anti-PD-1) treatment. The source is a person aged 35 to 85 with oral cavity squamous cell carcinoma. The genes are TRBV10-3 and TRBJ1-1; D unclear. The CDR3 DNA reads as TGTGCCATCAACCAGCAACTGAACACTGAAGCTTTCTTT. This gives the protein CAINQQLNTEAFF.